These 30 T cell receptor beta chains originate from one sample sequenced in a study of cytomegalovirus exposure and HLA in healthy donors. Primers for the PCR totalled 60 Vbeta and 13 Jbeta. This table comes from immunoSEQ multiplex PCR, and its TCRdb copy is limited to in-frame clones, with some not included. The sample shows about 130,000 clones, approximately 78% of them seen only once. Sequenced input: PBMCs. These receptors originate from a woman between 50 and 59 years old in good health and CMV-seropositive.

The chain recombines TRBV6-5 with TRBJ2-2; 7 bases match TRBD1. Per the germline V gene, CDR1 is MNHEY and CDR2 is SVGAGI. The trim removed 6 bases at V and 0 bases at J, leaving 1 base unmatched. The CDR3 is 14 amino acids. Written as DNA, the CDR3 is TGTGCCAGCAGCAGGGGGTCGAACACCGGGGAGCTGTTTTTT. It codes for CASSRGSNTGELFF.

This sequence joins TRBV25-1 and TRBJ2-5, with 12 nucleotides matching TRBD2. The germline CDR1 and CDR2 sequences are MGHDK and SYGVNS. CDR3 length: 17 residues. J lost 3 bases, V lost 3 bases, and 8 bases had no gene match. The CDR3 DNA follows: TGTGCCAGCAGTGATAACCGACTAGCGGGAGCGGAAGAGACCCAGTACTTC. Protein: CASSDNRLAGAEETQYF.

The chain uses TRBV4-3 and TRBJ1-6, with a weak D call TRBD1 (5 bases). CDR3 length: 15 residues. V was trimmed by 0 bases and J by 9 bases, leaving 12 bases between them. Germline V gene sequence: CDR1 LGHNA, CDR2 YSLEER. CDR3 region: CASSQDPRVGSPLHF. In DNA, the CDR3 is TGCGCCAGCAGCCAAGATCCCAGGGTGGGTTCACCCCTCCACTTT.

Concerning this clone itself: Other DNA sequences from this sample encode an identical CDR3 as well. This sequence joins TRBV5-1 and TRBJ1-3; D unclear. CDR1 and CDR2 from the germline V gene are SGHRS and YFSETQ. This CDR3 has 16 residues. Trimming pared 2 bases from V and 2 bases from J, leaving 14 bases between. The CDR3: CASSLRGAITGNTIYF. The CDR3 bases are TGCGCCAGCAGCTTACGGGGAGCCATTACTGGAAACACCATATATTTT.

For the CDR3, the DNA is TGCGCCAGCAGCTTAGGGACTGGCTACAATGAGCAGTTCTTC. Its protein is CASSLGTGYNEQFF. The chain couples TRBV5-1 to TRBJ2-1, with D perhaps matching TRBD2 (6 bases). This CDR3 spans 14 amino acids. Germline V lookup: CDR1 SGHRS, CDR2 YFSETQ. V was cut by 2 bases and J by 3 bases, with 9 bases left in between.

CDR3 protein: CASSFLGGRETQYF. DNA for the CDR3: TGTGCCAGCAGTTTTCTAGGGGGACGGGAGACCCAGTACTTC. The rearrangement uses TRBV27 and TRBJ2-5; tentatively, D is TRBD1 (6 bases). CDR1 and CDR2 (germline): MNHEY, SMNVEV (reference sequence). This CDR3 is 14 amino acids long. V lost 3 bases and J lost 5, with 13 bases in between.

Remarks on this clone: One end of the junction does not line up with germline, which may come from a read error. The CDR3 here is CASSPQGAYNEQFF. The CDR3 region has the DNA TGTGCTAGCAGCCCACAGGGGGCCTACAATGAGCAGTTCTTC. The V and J genes are TRBV7-7 and TRBJ2-1; TRBD1 matches 8 bases. This CDR3 is built from 14 residues. Germline CDR1 and CDR2: SSHAT and FNYEAQ (reference sequence).

The J gene is TRBJ2-7, the V gene TRBV6-5; D is perhaps TRBD2 (6 bases). Trimming shortened V by 6 bases and J by 7 bases, and 16 bases separated the two germline ends. CDR1 MNHEY and CDR2 SVGAGI come from the germline V gene. The CDR3 has 13 residues. This CDR3 is CASRPSGTEEQYF. In DNA form, the CDR3 reads TGTGCCAGCAGACCCTCCGGGACTGAGGAGCAGTACTTC.

The CDR3 protein is CASRWRGDSYEQYF. In DNA, the CDR3 is TGTGCCAGCAGGTGGCGGGGGGACTCCTACGAGCAGTACTTC. V gene TRBV2 combines with J gene TRBJ2-7; TRBD2 agrees at 8 bases. This CDR3 has 14 residues. CDR1 is SNHLY, CDR2 FYNNEI, per germline. V lost 6 bases to trimming and J lost 0 bases; unmatched junction nucleotides: 4.

This rearrangement joins TRBV9 to TRBJ2-6; 10 bases map to TRBD1. The CDR3 consists of 21 residues. Germline V CDR1 and CDR2: SGDLS, YYNGEE. The junction had 15 bases not matched to a gene; V was cut back by 3 bases and J by 0 bases. The CDR3 bases are TGTGCCAGCAGCGCCTCGGGACAGGGGCAGGCCCTCCTCTCTGGGGCCAACGTCCTGACTTTC. It specifies CASSASGQGQALLSGANVLTF.

The chain combines TRBV30 with TRBJ2-7, with 12 bases matching TRBD2. The CDR3 sequence is 14 residues long. V lost 5 bases to trimming and J lost 2 bases; unmatched junction nucleotides: 4. Per germline, CDR1 GTSNPN and CDR2 SVGIG (reference sequence). The CDR3 DNA is TGTGCCTGGGAACTAGCGGGAGGCCCCTACGAGCAGTACTTC. Translating it yields CAWELAGGPYEQYF.

This clone came up once. The chain employs TRBV28 and TRBJ2-5; perhaps TRBD2 as D (7 bases). CDR1 and CDR2 from the germline V gene are MDHEN and SYDVKM. Trimming took 7 bases from V and 11 from J, leaving 26 bases between them. The CDR3 sequence is 15 residues long. CDR3 protein: CASTGNWEGDKKQYF. The CDR3 nucleotides read TGTGCCAGCACCGGGAACTGGGAGGGGGACAAGAAGCAGTACTTC.

The genes are TRBV28 and TRBJ1-2; TRBD1 matches 9 bases. The germline V gene encodes CDR1 MDHEN and CDR2 SYDVKM. The CDR3 is made up of 14 amino acids. V dropped 5 bases and J dropped 5; count of bases not matched to a gene: 6. The CDR3 DNA is TGTGCCAGCAGTCCCCGGGACAGGGTGTATGGCTACACCTTC. Protein product: CASSPRDRVYGYTF.

V usage is TRBV29-1 and J usage is TRBJ1-1; D not certain. This CDR3 has 13 amino acids. Trimming removed 5 bases at V and 0 bases at J, with 10 bases between. CDR1 SQVTM and CDR2 ANQGSEA come from the germline V gene. Here the CDR3 reads CSVYSGLNTEAFF. CDR3 DNA sequence: TGCAGCGTTTACAGCGGTCTGAACACTGAAGCTTTCTTT. The variable domain in full, with the rest retrieved from reference TRBV29-1 and TRBJ1-1, is SAVISQKPSRDICQRGTSLTIQCQVDSQVTMMFWYRQQPGQSLTLIATANQGSEATYESGFVIDKFPISRPNLTFSTLTVSNMSPEDSSIYLCSVYSGLNTEAFFGQGTRLTVV.

The J gene is TRBJ1-5, the V gene TRBV7-9; D unclear. There are 13 residues in the CDR3. Germline V lookup: CDR1 SEHNR, CDR2 FQNEAQ (reference sequence). Trimming pared 0 bases from V and 9 bases from J, leaving 9 bases between. Here the CDR3 reads CASSLAASRPQHF. For the CDR3, the DNA is TGTGCCAGCAGCTTAGCGGCTTCTAGGCCCCAGCATTTT.

This chain connects TRBV11-2 to TRBJ2-5; 10 nucleotides align to TRBD2. The J call may be incorrect, as the DNA end agrees better with TRBJ2-7. Germline V CDR1 and CDR2: SGHAT, FQNNGV. The CDR3 spans 15 residues. CDR3 in DNA: TGTGCCAGCAGCTTAAAGCGGGAGGGGTTCTACGAGCAGTACTTC. It is translated as CASSLKREGFYEQYF.

The rearrangement uses TRBV5-6 and TRBJ2-7, with D possibly matching TRBD2 (5 bases). V shed 1 base and J shed 3 bases, with 14 bases lying between them. CDR3 length equals 15 residues. From germline, CDR1 is SGHDT and CDR2 YYEEEE. The CDR3 reads CASSLFGIRYYEQYF. The DNA for the CDR3 is TGTGCCAGCAGCTTGTTCGGGATACGTTACTACGAGCAGTACTTC.

In DNA, the CDR3 is TGCGCCAGCAGCTTGTACCCCACTAGAGGCTACACCTTC. Encoded protein: CASSLYPTRGYTF. This chain joins TRBV5-1 and TRBJ1-2; D gene unclear. The CDR3 is 13 residues long. CDR1 is SGHRS and CDR2 is YFSETQ in the germline V gene. The V and J ends lost 1 base and 8 bases respectively, with 12 bases between them.

V and J are TRBV19 and TRBJ1-1, with 9 nucleotides matching TRBD1. The CDR3 is 14 residues long. The V gene end was trimmed by 3 bases and the J gene end by 4 bases; junction bases not matched to a gene: 3. Germline loops: CDR1 LNHDA, CDR2 SQIVND (reference sequence). The CDR3 nucleotides are TGTGCCAGTAGTATCGGGACAGGGAGCACTGAAGCTTTCTTT. Translating gives CASSIGTGSTEAFF.

This chain connects TRBV19 to TRBJ2-6; 7 bases map to TRBD1. The CDR3 has 18 residues. Germline-derived CDR1 and CDR2 are LNHDA and SQIVND (reference sequence). The junction had 10 bases not matched to a gene; V was cut back by 1 base and J by 4 bases. CDR3 sequence: CASSIGHRGTAGANVLTF. CDR3 bases: TGTGCCAGTAGTATAGGACATAGGGGGACAGCCGGGGCCAACGTCCTGACTTTC.

This chain links TRBV29-1 with TRBJ2-5, with TRBD1 as a possible D gene (7 bases). This CDR3 has 13 amino acids. V lost 2 bases, J lost 6 bases, and 13 bases lay in between. Germline lookup yields CDR1 SQVTM and CDR2 ANQGSEA. The DNA for the CDR3 is TGCAGCGTTGAAAGGGGGCGCGGGAAGACCCAGTACTTC. Amino acids: CSVERGRGKTQYF.

The chain couples TRBV6-5 to TRBJ1-1; 8 bases map to TRBD1. The germline CDR1 and CDR2 sequences are MNHEY and SVGAGI. J was trimmed by 7 bases and V by 5 bases; bases with no gene match: 6. The length of the CDR3 is 13 residues. Here the CDR3 DNA reads TGTGCCAGCAGTACCCCCGGGACAGGTGAAGCTTTCTTT. Translated, it gives CASSTPGTGEAFF.

V usage is TRBV5-1 and J usage is TRBJ2-5; the D gene is possibly TRBD1 (6 bases). The length of the CDR3 is 12 residues. V lost 5 bases to trimming and J lost 2 bases, with 7 bases between them. Per the germline V gene, CDR1 is SGHRS and CDR2 is YFSETQ. CDR3 sequence (DNA): TGCGCCAGCAGGCAGGGGCAAGAGACCCAGTACTTC. Translated, it gives CASRQGQETQYF.

V usage is TRBV5-1 and J usage is TRBJ2-3; TRBD2 aligns across 8 bases. The CDR3 has 15 amino acids. V was clipped by 1 base and J by 6 bases; unmatched bases: 7. Germline CDR1 SGHRS, CDR2 YFSETQ. DNA for the CDR3: TGCGCCAGCAGCTTGAGTCGGGGGGGCCCCGATACGCAGTATTTT. As protein: CASSLSRGGPDTQYF.

This clone was seen a handful of times. CDR3 residues: CSVAGADTQYF. In nucleotides, the CDR3 is TGCAGCGTTGCAGGGGCGGATACGCAGTATTTT. The V call is TRBV29-1, the J call TRBJ2-3; TRBD1 is a possible D gene (6 bases). Germline V lookup: CDR1 SQVTM, CDR2 ANQGSEA. Trimming cost V 4 bases and J 6 bases, with 8 bases left between them. The CDR3 is made up of 11 amino acids.

The chain is built from TRBV7-3 and TRBJ2-1; weak D call: TRBD2 (6 bases). Germline CDR1 is SGHTA and CDR2 is FQGTGA. The CDR3 spans 14 residues. The V end was cut by 5 bases, the J end by 9 bases, with 17 bases between. The CDR3 is CASSPGGLRVEQFF. CDR3 nucleotide sequence: TGTGCCAGCAGCCCAGGAGGGCTCCGGGTTGAGCAGTTCTTC.

This clone has just a few counts. V and J are TRBV11-3 and TRBJ2-1, with a tentative D call TRBD1 (6 bases). The CDR3 loop spans 14 amino acids. The ends were cut back, 4 bases at V and 7 bases at J, with 14 bases in the middle. Germline V CDR1 and CDR2: SGHNT, YENEEA. The CDR3 DNA reads as TGTGCCAGCAGCTCCGGGACAATCAGGAATGAGCAGTTCTTC. Encoded protein: CASSSGTIRNEQFF. The full variable domain, completed using reference TRBV11-3 and TRBJ2-1, is EAGVVQSPRYKIIEKKQPVAFWCNPISGHNTLYWYLQNLGQGPELLIRYENEEAVDDSQLPKDRFSAERLKGVDSTLKIQPAELGDSAVYLCASSSGTIRNEQFFGPGTRLTVL.

This chain joins TRBV5-6 and TRBJ1-6, with 7 bases fitting TRBD1. V lost 2 bases, J lost 9 bases, and 5 bases stayed unmatched. The germline gives CDR1 SGHDT, CDR2 YYEEEE. CDR3 size: 14 residues. CDR3 region: CASSLRDSSSPLHF. The CDR3 bases are TGTGCCAGCAGCTTAAGGGACAGCTCTTCACCCCTCCACTTT.

V is TRBV10-2 and J is TRBJ2-5; 12 positions agree with TRBD2. The CDR3 consists of 15 residues. The germline gives CDR1 WSHSY, CDR2 SAAADI. J gave up 5 bases and V 5 bases, and 6 bases lay outside the gene matches. CDR3 region: CASSPTSGSRETQYF. The CDR3 DNA sequence: TGCGCCAGCAGTCCGACTAGCGGGAGTCGGGAGACCCAGTACTTC.

The chain is built from TRBV5-1 and TRBJ2-1; D perhaps matches TRBD2 (6 bases). Per germline, CDR1 SGHRS and CDR2 YFSETQ. CDR3 length: 14 residues. The V and J ends lost 0 bases and 7 bases respectively, with 11 bases between them. This CDR3 is CASSLGAGRNEQFF. CDR3 in DNA: TGCGCCAGCAGCTTGGGTGCGGGACGTAATGAGCAGTTCTTC.